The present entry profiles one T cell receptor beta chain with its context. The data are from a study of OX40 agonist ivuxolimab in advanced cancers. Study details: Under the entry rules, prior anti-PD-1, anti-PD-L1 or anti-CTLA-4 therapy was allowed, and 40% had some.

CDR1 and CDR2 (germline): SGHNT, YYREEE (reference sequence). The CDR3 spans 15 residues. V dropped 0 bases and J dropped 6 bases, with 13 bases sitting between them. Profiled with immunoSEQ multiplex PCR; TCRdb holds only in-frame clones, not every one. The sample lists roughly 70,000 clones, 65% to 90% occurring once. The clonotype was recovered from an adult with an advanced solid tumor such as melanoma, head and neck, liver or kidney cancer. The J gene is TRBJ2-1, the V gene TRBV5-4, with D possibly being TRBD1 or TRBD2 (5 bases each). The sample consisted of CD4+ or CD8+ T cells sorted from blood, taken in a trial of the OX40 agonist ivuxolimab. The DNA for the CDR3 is TGTGCCAGCAGCTTGGGGCAGGGAGACCCCAATGAGCAGTTCTTC. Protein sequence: CASSLGQGDPNEQFF.